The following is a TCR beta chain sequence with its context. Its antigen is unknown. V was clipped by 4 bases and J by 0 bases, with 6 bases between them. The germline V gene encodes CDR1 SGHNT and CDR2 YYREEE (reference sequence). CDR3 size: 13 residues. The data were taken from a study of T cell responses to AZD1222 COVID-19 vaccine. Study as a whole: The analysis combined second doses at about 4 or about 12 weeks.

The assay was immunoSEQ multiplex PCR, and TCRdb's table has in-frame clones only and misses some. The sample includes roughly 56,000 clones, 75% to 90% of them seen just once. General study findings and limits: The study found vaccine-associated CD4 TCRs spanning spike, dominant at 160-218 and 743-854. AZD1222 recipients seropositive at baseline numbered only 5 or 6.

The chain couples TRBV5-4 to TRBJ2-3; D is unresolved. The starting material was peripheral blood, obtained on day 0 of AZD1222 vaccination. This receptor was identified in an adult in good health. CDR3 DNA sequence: TGTGCCAGCAGCCTGAAGAGCACAGATACGCAGTATTTT. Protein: CASSLKSTDTQYF.